This T cell receptor beta chain was identified in a study of blood T cell repertoires in COVID-19. Residents of over 20 US areas, aged roughly 18 to 89 years, made up the participants. Cohort allocation depended upon clinical history that participants reported. Germline V gene sequence: CDR1 SNHLY, CDR2 FYNNEI. CDR3 length: 14 amino acids. V shed 2 bases and J shed 2 bases, with 8 bases lying between them. Using immunoSEQ multiplex PCR, the repertoire was profiled, and TCRdb retains in-frame clones only, with some absent. The table includes over 300,000 clones, roughly 85% detected once. The chain uses TRBV2 and TRBJ2-3; D perhaps matches TRBD2 (5 bases). Sequenced input: PBMCs or T cells enriched from blood (not recorded which). The TCR sequence derives from a man between 25 and 39 years old who had recovered from COVID-19. This chain's CDR3 is CASSERGNTDTQYF. In DNA, the CDR3 is TGTGCCAGCAGTGAACGGGGAAACACAGATACGCAGTATTTT.